This T cell receptor (beta chain) was captured in a study of T cells after yellow fever vaccination. Study observations and caveats: Reappearing after the booster were most of the clones from primary vaccination (about 96% CD4, about 88% CD8).

On this clonotype: What it binds is unknown.

Germline V lookup: CDR1 MNHEY, CDR2 SMNVEV (reference sequence). The CDR3 totals 15 residues. Trimming took 0 bases from V and 3 from J, leaving 11 bases between them. TCRdb re-called the 5' RACE reads with MiXCR, one entry per CDR3 protein. The data show around 500,000 distinct CDR3 sequences, with around a fifth seen just once and about a sixth held by the top ten. The V and J genes are TRBV27 and TRBJ1-1; D gene uncertain. The input for sequencing was PBMCs, taken approximately 22 days after the first yellow fever vaccination. The clonotype originates from a man between 18 and 29 years old who received the YFV17D yellow fever vaccine. CDR3 DNA: TGTGCCAGCAGTTTATCGCCGGGTTTGTACACTGAAGCTTTCTTT. Its protein is CASSLSPGLYTEAFF.